This T cell receptor (beta chain) was captured in a study of blood T cell repertoires in COVID-19. Clones were read by immunoSEQ multiplex PCR, and TCRdb kept only the in-frame ones, dropping some. The table lists 300,000 to 350,000 clones, about 91% of them singletons, with roughly 9.9% in the top ten. The germline CDR1 and CDR2 sequences are KGHSH and LQKENI. Trimming cost V 4 bases and J 5 bases; bases outside gene matches: 9. The CDR3 loop spans 15 amino acids. This clonotype was sampled from a young man with COVID-19, enrolled during active disease. The chain recombines TRBV18 with TRBJ2-5; 8 bases line up with TRBD1. Sequenced sample: peripheral blood. As DNA, the CDR3 is TGTGCCAGCTCACTCCGGACAGGGAACAAGGAGACCCAGTACTTC. This sequence encodes CASSLRTGNKETQYF.